This T cell receptor beta chain was captured in a study of CD8 T cells in ankylosing spondylitis. Whole-study findings and limits: Significant enrichment of disease-linked clones was reportedly seen in matched ankylosing spondylitis synovial fluid. Ankylosing spondylitis blood appeared to be characterized by a TCR beta motif of fewer than ten highly homologous variants.

TCRdb re-derived calls from the 5' RACE reads in MiXCR, one entry per CDR3 protein. The data hold a few hundred thousand distinct CDR3 sequences, with less than 9.5% observed a single time. CDR3 length equals 15 residues. The germline CDR1 and CDR2 sequences are SGHTA and FQGNSA. Trimming removed 5 bases at V and 2 bases at J, with 14 bases between. Turning to this clonotype: Its antigen is not identified.

This receptor was identified in a male donor with ankylosing spondylitis. The V call is TRBV7-2, the J call TRBJ2-3, with a possible D match to TRBD2 (6 bases). What was sequenced was blood, either unsorted or a sorted T cell fraction (not recorded which). This CDR3 is CASSQDGLHTDTQYF. The CDR3, as DNA: TGTGCCAGCAGCCAAGACGGACTACACACAGATACGCAGTATTTT.